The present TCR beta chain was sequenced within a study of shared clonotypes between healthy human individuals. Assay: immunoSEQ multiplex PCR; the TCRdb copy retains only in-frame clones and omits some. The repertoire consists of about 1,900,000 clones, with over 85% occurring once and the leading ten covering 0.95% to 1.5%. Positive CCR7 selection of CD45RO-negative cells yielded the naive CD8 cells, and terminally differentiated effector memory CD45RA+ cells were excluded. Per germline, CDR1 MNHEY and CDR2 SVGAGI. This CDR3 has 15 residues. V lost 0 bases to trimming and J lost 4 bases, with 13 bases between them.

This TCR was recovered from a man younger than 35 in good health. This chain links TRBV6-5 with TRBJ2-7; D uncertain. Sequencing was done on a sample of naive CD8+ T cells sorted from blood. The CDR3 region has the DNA TGTGCCAGCAGTTACTCTTTATTTGAAGAGTACGAGCAGTACTTC. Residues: CASSYSLFEEYEQYF.